This is a list of T cell receptor beta chains from one sample in a study of early T cells in non-severe SARS-CoV-2 infection. TCRdb redid the calling of the 5' RACE reads with MiXCR, one entry per CDR3 protein. This sample carries about 50,000 distinct CDR3 sequences, less than 15% of them seen once, and the ten largest clones take 9.5% to 13%. Specimen: whole blood. Receptors were obtained from an adult who was a healthcare worker with PCR-confirmed SARS-CoV-2 infection or an uninfected control (not recorded which). Both conserved end residues are part of each CDR3. The D gene is left open where the match is weak. Clone size is not always given. Where it is, it says once, few, many or a class for expanded clones.

J gene | clone size | D gene | V gene | CDR3 DNA | CDR3 protein
TRBJ2-1 | many | NA | TRBV11-2 | TGTGCCAGCAGCTTCGCGGAGGCCTACAATGAGCAGTTCTTC | CASSFAEAYNEQFF
TRBJ2-7 | NA | NA | TRBV3-1 | TGTGCCAGCAGCCAACGCAGGGGCTCCTACGAGCAGTACTTC | CASSQRRGSYEQYF
TRBJ1-1 | NA | NA | TRBV7-9 | TGTGCCAGCAGCTTATTTGAAGCTTTCTTT | CASSLFEAFF
TRBJ2-3 | many | NA | TRBV4-2 | TGTGCCAGCAGCCAAGAGGCAGGGGCGACAGATACGCAGTATTTT | CASSQEAGATDTQYF
TRBJ2-2 | NA | TRBD1 | TRBV7-3 | TGTGCCAGCAGCCGTACAGGGGAAGTCGGGGAGCTGTTTTTT | CASSRTGEVGELFF
TRBJ1-1 | NA | TRBD1 | TRBV7-9 | TGTGCCAGCAGCCGGGAGACAGGGGTCACTGAAGCTTTCTTT | CASSRETGVTEAFF
TRBJ1-3 | many | TRBD1 | TRBV6-1 | TGTGCCAGCAGTGAAGACGGCGGGACAGGGGGATATGGAAACACCATATATTTT | CASSEDGGTGGYGNTIYF
TRBJ1-2 | few | NA | TRBV6-5 | TGTGCCAGCAGAGACAGGACACTCTACACCTTC | CASRDRTLYTF
TRBJ1-1 | few | NA | TRBV18 | TGTGCCAGCTCACCACAGGGACACACGAACACTGAAGCTTTCTTT | CASSPQGHTNTEAFF
TRBJ2-7 | many | NA | TRBV29-1 | TGCAGCGCCGATCCCCGGGGGACTGGCGACGAGCAGTACTTC | CSADPRGTGDEQYF
TRBJ1-1 | NA | TRBD1 | TRBV28 | TGTGCCAGCACCCCCCGGACAGGGGGCCGAGACACTGAAGCTTTCTTT | CASTPRTGGRDTEAFF
TRBJ2-3 | NA | NA | TRBV3-1 | TGTGCCAGCAGCCCTCGCTCCGAGAACAAAGATACGCAGTATTTT | CASSPRSENKDTQYF
TRBJ1-1 | NA | NA | TRBV4-1 | TGCGCCAGCAGCCCTCATGGTCGGGCTGAAGCTTTCTTT | CASSPHGRAEAFF
TRBJ2-7 | many | NA | TRBV27 | TGTGCCAGCAGTGAACTGTCCGGGACCCACTTCTACGAGCAGTACTTC | CASSELSGTHFYEQYF
TRBJ1-1 | many | NA | TRBV7-3 | TGTGCCAGCAGTTCCGGGACGAACACTGAAGCTTTCTTT | CASSSGTNTEAFF
TRBJ2-1 | NA | NA | TRBV4-1 | TGCGCCAGCAGCCAATTGGGGAAGAACAATGAGCAGTTCTTC | CASSQLGKNNEQFF
TRBJ1-5 | NA | NA | TRBV7-2 | TGTGCCAGCATCCCAAAGGTCAGCGGGGGGCGCACAGATACGCAGCATTTT | CASIPKVSGGRTDTQHF
TRBJ1-4 | many | NA | TRBV12-3/TRBV12-4 | TGTGCCAGCAGCTTAACCGGGCGGGGGGGAAAACTGTTTTTT | CASSLTGRGGKLFF
TRBJ1-1 | few | TRBD1 | TRBV6-5 | TGTGCCAGCAGTCAGGGGGGGTCCCACACTGAAGCTTTCTTT | CASSQGGSHTEAFF
TRBJ1-1 | NA | NA | TRBV11-3 | TGTGCCAGCAGCTTAGGGGACAAGAACACTGAAGCTTTCTTT | CASSLGDKNTEAFF
TRBJ2-4 | many | TRBD2 | TRBV4-1 | TGCGCCAGCAGCCAAGATCCTGCGGGAGGGCCCGGGGCCAAAAACATTCAGTACTTC | CASSQDPAGGPGAKNIQYF
TRBJ2-7 | many | NA | TRBV7-6 | TGTGCCAGCAGCACCCTTGGGGGCCAAGCCGTGGAGCAGTACTTC | CASSTLGGQAVEQYF
TRBJ2-1 | NA | NA | TRBV11-2 | TGTGCCAGCAGCGCATCCGACAGGCCAGGCCGGGAGCAGTTCTTC | CASSASDRPGREQFF
TRBJ2-1 | few | TRBD2 | TRBV14 | TGTGCCAGCAGCCAAGAAGAGCCCCCCGCGGGGGTTTCCTACAATGAGCAGTTCTTC | CASSQEEPPAGVSYNEQFF
TRBJ2-3 | many | NA | TRBV3-1 | TGTGCCAGCAGCATGACCCGAGACGGTACGCAGTATTTT | CASSMTRDGTQYF
TRBJ1-2 | NA | NA | TRBV5-1 | TGCGCCAGCAGCCAAGGAGGTGTTATAGGCTATGGCTACACCTTC | CASSQGGVIGYGYTF
TRBJ2-3 | few | NA | TRBV29-1 | TGCAGCGTTGCCTGGGGGGAAGATACGCAGTATTTT | CSVAWGEDTQYF
TRBJ2-7 | many | TRBD2 | TRBV7-9 | TGTGCCAGCAGCTTAGCAGCGGGGGGGCTGGACGAGCAGTACTTC | CASSLAAGGLDEQYF
TRBJ2-3 | many | NA | TRBV24-1 | TGTGCCACCAGTGATGACAGCCAAGAAGGAGGTACGCAGTATTTT | CATSDDSQEGGTQYF
TRBJ1-4 | many | TRBD1 | TRBV7-6 | TGTGCCAGCAGCAAAGGGGGCTCGGATGAAAAACTGTTTTTT | CASSKGGSDEKLFF
TRBJ2-7 | many | TRBD1 | TRBV5-1 | TGCGCCAGCAGCTTGGCGGGACAGCTCTACGAGCAGTACTTC | CASSLAGQLYEQYF
TRBJ1-1 | NA | NA | TRBV7-2 | TGTGCCAGCACCCCAGGGAAATGGGGTGAAGCTTTCTTT | CASTPGKWGEAFF
TRBJ2-1 | many | TRBD2 | TRBV20-1 | TGCAGTGCTCCTAGGACTAGCGGAGGGGGGAATGAGCAGTTCTTC | CSAPRTSGGGNEQFF
TRBJ1-1 | many | NA | TRBV30 | TGTGCCTGGAGTGGACAGCTGAACACTGAAGCTTTCTTT | CAWSGQLNTEAFF
TRBJ2-7 | many | TRBD1 | TRBV7-2 | TGTGCCAGCAGCATAGACAGGGGGTACGAGCAGTACTTC | CASSIDRGYEQYF
TRBJ1-1 | few | NA | TRBV29-1 | TGCAGCGCTGGGGTGGCTGAAGCTTTCTTT | CSAGVAEAFF
TRBJ2-2 | many | TRBD1 | TRBV30 | TGTGCCTGGAGTACCCAGGGGGCAACCGGGGAGCTGTTTTTT | CAWSTQGATGELFF
TRBJ1-3 | many | NA | TRBV18 | TGTGCCAGCTCACCACTGATTGGAGACTCTGGAAACACCATATATTTT | CASSPLIGDSGNTIYF
TRBJ1-1 | NA | NA | TRBV7-9 | TGTGCCAGCAGCTTGAACAGCCTGAACACTGAAGCTTTCTTT | CASSLNSLNTEAFF
TRBJ2-4 | many | NA | TRBV7-9 | TGTGCCAGCAGCCCCGGGGGACGGGTAAACATTCAGTACTTC | CASSPGGRVNIQYF